The T cell receptor beta chain under discussion was sequenced for a study of blood T cell repertoires in COVID-19. About the research overall: The study drew acute and convalescent COVID-19 samples from the United States, Italy and Spain.

Per the original methods: The authors estimated nucleated cell counts from reference gene primer amplification. Some clones are missing from TCRdb's copy, which holds only in-frame ones; the method was immunoSEQ multiplex PCR. V and J calls and clone size are those listed in that table; D and trimming were worked out from the DNA. The top ten hold roughly 5.3% of the sample, which has 250,000 to 300,000 clones, roughly four fifths seen once. Recruitment covered about 25 US areas and drew participants whose ages spanned roughly 18 to 95 years. Clinical history as reported by participants underpinned cohort assignment. Sequencing input: PBMCs or T cells enriched from blood (not recorded which). This receptor was obtained from a man aged 35 to 55 who had been exposed to COVID-19.

The CDR3 is CATSDSFLGGPESYGYTF. The CDR3, as DNA: TGTGCCACCAGTGATTCCTTCCTCGGAGGTCCCGAGTCCTATGGCTACACCTTC. The chain recombines TRBV24-1 with TRBJ1-2; no clear D gene. V was trimmed by 2 bases and J by 4 bases, leaving 22 bases between them. The germline V gene has CDR1 KGHDR and CDR2 SFDVKD. This CDR3 has 18 amino acids.